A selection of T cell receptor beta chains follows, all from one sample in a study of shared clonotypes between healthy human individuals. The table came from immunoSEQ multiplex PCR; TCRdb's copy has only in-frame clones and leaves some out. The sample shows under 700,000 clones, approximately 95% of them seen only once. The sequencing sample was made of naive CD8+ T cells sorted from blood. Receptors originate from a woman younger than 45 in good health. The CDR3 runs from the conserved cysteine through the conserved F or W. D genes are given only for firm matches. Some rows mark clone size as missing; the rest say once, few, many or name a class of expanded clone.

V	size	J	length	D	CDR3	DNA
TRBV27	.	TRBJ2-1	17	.	CASSPTQGRPSRNEQFF	TGTGCCAGCAGTCCAACACAGGGACGACCTTCGAGAAATGAGCAGTTCTTC
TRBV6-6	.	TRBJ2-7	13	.	CASKEGSTWEQYF	TGTGCCAGCAAGGAGGGGAGTACATGGGAGCAGTACTTC
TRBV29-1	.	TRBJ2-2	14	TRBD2	CSVLAGERSGELFF	TGCAGCGTGCTAGCGGGAGAACGGTCCGGGGAGCTGTTTTTT
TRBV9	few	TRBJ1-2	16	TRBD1	CASSGRGDRTNYGYTF	TGTGCCAGCAGCGGTAGAGGGGACAGGACTAACTATGGCTACACCTTC
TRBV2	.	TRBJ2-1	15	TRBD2	CASSDSGKRVNEQFF	TGTGCCAGCAGTGATAGCGGGAAAAGGGTCAATGAGCAGTTCTTC
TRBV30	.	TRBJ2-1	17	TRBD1	CAWIQGVQLTPYNEQFF	TGTGCCTGGATCCAGGGGGTACAACTCACACCTTACAATGAGCAGTTCTTC
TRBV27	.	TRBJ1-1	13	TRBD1	CASSAPGQGQTFF	TGTGCCAGCAGTGCCCCGGGACAGGGTCAGACTTTCTTT
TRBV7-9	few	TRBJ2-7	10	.	CASGGSEQYF	TGTGCCAGCGGAGGGAGCGAGCAGTACTTC
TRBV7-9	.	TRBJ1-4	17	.	CASSPSRGTATNEKLFF	TGTGCCAGCAGCCCCTCCCGGGGCACTGCAACTAATGAAAAACTGTTTTTT
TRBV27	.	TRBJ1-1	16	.	CASSFRAVSMNTEAFF	TGTGCCAGCAGTTTTAGGGCAGTATCCATGAACACTGAAGCTTTCTTT
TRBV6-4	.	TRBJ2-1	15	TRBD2	CASSELAGTYNEQFF	TGTGCCAGCAGTGAGTTAGCGGGAACCTACAATGAGCAGTTCTTC
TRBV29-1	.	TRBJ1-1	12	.	CSVWTVNTEAFF	TGCAGCGTTTGGACAGTCAACACTGAAGCTTTCTTT
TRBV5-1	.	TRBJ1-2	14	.	CASSSTRGDPGDTF	TGCGCCAGCAGCTCAACCCGGGGGGATCCAGGCGACACCTTC
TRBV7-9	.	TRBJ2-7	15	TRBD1	CASSLGQGVRSEQYF	TGTGCCAGCAGCTTAGGACAGGGTGTACGTAGCGAGCAGTACTTC
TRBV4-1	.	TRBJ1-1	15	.	CASSQDLGGVTEAFF	TGCGCCAGCAGCCAAGACCTGGGTGGGGTCACTGAAGCTTTCTTT
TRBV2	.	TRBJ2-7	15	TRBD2	CASSEGLADTYEQYF	TGTGCCAGCAGTGAGGGACTAGCGGACACCTACGAGCAGTACTTC
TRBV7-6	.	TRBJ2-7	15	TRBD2	CASSLALAGDYEQYF	TGTGCCAGCAGCTTAGCGCTAGCGGGAGATTACGAGCAGTACTTC
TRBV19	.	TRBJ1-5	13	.	CASSMWGPQPQHF	TGTGCCAGTAGTATGTGGGGACCTCAGCCCCAGCATTTT
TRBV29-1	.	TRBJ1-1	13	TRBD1	CSTRTGGNTEAFF	TGCAGCACCCGGACAGGGGGGAACACTGAAGCTTTCTTT
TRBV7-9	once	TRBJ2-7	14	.	CASSLWGRGSEQYF	TGTGCCAGCAGCTTATGGGGCAGGGGTTCCGAGCAGTACTTC
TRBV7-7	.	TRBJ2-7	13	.	CASSPGYSYEQYF	TGTGCCAGCAGCCCGGGGTACTCCTACGAGCAGTACTTC
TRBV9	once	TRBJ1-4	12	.	CASSRTDEKLFF	TGTGCCAGCAGCAGGACGGATGAAAAACTGTTTTTT
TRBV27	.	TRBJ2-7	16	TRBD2	CASSRTLAGGSSEQYF	TGTGCCAGCAGTCGAACGTTAGCGGGAGGTAGTTCCGAGCAGTACTTC